This T cell receptor (beta chain) is drawn from a study of beta chain features in type 1 diabetes. The J segment lost 0 bases and the V segment lost 1 base, leaving 4 bases of the junction unmatched. From germline, CDR1 is MGHDK and CDR2 SYGVNS. The CDR3 sequence is 16 residues long. A single heparinised draw of 95 to 150 mL on average was taken per donor. With regard to this clone: No antigen is known for it.

The investigators reverse transcribed all of the isolated RNA, so they sequenced expressed TCRB transcripts. Produced via immunoSEQ multiplex PCR; TCRdb's table is partial and in-frame only. The table lists a few hundred thousand clones, around a tenth of them singletons. General study findings and limits: TCRB CDR3 length was moderately but significantly reduced in all four CD4+ subsets of Type 1 diabetes patients. Healthy donors had naive, central memory and Treg TCRB repertoires that appeared less similar than those seen among patients. More deletions and fewer insertions at VDJ junctions were found in patients with type 1 diabetes.

The chain combines TRBV25-1 with TRBJ2-7; TRBD1 agrees at 9 bases. Sequencing input: central memory CD4+ T cells from blood. The source of this sequence is a man aged 25 to 40 with type 1 diabetes. CDR3 sequence reads: CASSESGTGHSYEQYF. The CDR3 DNA follows: TGTGCCAGCAGTGAATCGGGGACAGGGCACTCCTACGAGCAGTACTTC.